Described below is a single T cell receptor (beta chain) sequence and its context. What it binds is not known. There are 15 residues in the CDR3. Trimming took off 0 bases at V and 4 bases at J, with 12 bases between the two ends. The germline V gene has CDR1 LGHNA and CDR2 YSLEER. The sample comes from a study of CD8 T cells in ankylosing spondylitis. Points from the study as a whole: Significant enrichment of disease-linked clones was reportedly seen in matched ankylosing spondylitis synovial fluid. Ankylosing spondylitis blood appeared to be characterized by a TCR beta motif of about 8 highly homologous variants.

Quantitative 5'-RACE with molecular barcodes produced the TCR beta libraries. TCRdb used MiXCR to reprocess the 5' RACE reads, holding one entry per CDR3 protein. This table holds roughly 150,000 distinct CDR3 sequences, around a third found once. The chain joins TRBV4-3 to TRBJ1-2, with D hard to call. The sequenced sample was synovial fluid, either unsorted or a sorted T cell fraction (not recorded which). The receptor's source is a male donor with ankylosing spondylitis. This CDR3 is CASSQEREAFYGYTF. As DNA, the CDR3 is TGCGCCAGCAGCCAAGAGAGAGAGGCTTTCTATGGCTACACCTTC.